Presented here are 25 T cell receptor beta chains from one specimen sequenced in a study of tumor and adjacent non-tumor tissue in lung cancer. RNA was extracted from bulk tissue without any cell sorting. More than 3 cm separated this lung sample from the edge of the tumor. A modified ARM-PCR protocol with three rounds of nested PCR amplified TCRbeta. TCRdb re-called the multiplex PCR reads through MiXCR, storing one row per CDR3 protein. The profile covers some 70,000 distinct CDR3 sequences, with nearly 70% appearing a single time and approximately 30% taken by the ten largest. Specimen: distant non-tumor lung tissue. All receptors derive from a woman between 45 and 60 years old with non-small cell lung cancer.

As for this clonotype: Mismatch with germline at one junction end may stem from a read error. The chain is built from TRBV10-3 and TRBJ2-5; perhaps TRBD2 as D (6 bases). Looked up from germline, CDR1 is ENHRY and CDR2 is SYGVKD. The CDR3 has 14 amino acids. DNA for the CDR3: TGTGTCATCGGACCTCCCGGAGGGAGTGAGACCCAGCACTTC. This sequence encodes CVIGPPGGSETQHF.

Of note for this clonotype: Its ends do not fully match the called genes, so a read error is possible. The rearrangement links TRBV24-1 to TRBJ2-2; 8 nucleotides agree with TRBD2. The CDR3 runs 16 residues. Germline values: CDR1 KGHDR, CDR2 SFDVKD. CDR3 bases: TGTGCCACCAGTGATAGGACTAGCAGTATCACCGGGGAGCTGTTATTT. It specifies CATSDRTSSITGELLF.

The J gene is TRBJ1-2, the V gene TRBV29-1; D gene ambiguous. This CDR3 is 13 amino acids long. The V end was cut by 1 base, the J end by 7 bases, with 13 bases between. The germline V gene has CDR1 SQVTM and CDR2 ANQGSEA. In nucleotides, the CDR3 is TGCAGCGTTGAAGGTCAGGTCCGATGTGGCTACACCTTC. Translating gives CSVEGQVRCGYTF.

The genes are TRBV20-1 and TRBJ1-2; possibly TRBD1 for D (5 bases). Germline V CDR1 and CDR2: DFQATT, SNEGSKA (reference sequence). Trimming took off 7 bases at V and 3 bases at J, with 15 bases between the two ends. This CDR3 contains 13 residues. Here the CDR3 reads CSVPDKRHYGYTF. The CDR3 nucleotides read TGCAGTGTCCCGGACAAAAGGCACTATGGCTACACCTTC.

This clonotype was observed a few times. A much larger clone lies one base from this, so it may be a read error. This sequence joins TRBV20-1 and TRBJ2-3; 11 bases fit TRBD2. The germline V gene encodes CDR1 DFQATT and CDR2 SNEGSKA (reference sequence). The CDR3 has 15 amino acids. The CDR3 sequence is CGATSGTSGADTQYF. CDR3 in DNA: TGCGGTGCCACTTCCGGGACTAGCGGTGCAGATACGCAGTATTTT.

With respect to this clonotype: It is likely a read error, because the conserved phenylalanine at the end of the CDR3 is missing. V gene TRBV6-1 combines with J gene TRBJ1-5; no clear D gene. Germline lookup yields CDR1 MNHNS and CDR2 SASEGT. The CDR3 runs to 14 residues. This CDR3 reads CASSASRLNQPQHY. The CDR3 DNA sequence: TGTGCCAGCAGTGCCTCCCGTCTCAATCAACCCCAGCATTAT.

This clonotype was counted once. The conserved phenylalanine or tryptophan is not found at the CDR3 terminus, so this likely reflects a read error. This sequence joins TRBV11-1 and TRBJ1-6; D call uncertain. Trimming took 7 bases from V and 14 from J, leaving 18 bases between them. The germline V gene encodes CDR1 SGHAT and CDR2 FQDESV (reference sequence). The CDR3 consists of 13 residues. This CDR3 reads CASNLLERAALHS. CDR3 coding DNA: TGTGCCAGCAACTTGCTCGAGAGGGCGGCCCTCCACTCT.

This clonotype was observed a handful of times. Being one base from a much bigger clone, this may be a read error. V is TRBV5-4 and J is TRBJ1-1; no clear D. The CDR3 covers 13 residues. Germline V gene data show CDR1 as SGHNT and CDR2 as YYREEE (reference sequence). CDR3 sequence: CANSLVGNTEAFF. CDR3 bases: TGTGCCAACAGCTTGGTTGGGAACACTGAAGCTTTCTTT.

CDR3 coding DNA: TGCGCCAGCAACCAGATAGCGGGAGGGGTCGATGAGCAGTTCTTC. This sequence encodes CASNQIAGGVDEQFF. This chain links TRBV4-3 with TRBJ2-1; 11 bases line up with TRBD2. The V segment lost 7 bases and the J segment 8 bases; nucleotides outside the gene matches: 10. Germline values: CDR1 LGHNA, CDR2 YSLEER. The CDR3 is 15 amino acids.

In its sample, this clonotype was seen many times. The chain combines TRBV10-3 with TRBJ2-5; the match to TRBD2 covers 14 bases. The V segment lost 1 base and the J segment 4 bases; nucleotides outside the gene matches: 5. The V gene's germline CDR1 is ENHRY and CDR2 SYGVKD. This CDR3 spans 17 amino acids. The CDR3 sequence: CAISEFGTSGSSETQYF. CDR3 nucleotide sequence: TGTGCCATCAGTGAGTTCGGGACTAGCGGGAGTTCAGAGACCCAGTACTTC.

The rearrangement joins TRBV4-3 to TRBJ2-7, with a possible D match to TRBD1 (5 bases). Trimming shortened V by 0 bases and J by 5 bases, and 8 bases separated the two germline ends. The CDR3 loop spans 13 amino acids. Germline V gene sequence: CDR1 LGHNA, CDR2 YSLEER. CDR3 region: CASSQDGANEQYF. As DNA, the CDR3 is TGCGCCAGCAGCCAAGATGGGGCGAACGAGCAGTACTTC.

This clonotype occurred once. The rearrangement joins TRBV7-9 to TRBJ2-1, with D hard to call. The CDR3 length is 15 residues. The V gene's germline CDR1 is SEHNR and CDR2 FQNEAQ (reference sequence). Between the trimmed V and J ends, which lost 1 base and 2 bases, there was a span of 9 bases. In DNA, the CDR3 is TGTGCCAGCAGCTTAGAGCTCGGCACCTACAATGAGCAGTTCTTC. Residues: CASSLELGTYNEQFF.

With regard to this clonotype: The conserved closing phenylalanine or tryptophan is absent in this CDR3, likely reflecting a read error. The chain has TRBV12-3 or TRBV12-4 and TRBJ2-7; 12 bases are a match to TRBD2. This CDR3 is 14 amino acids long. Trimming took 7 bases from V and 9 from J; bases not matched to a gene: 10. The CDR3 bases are TGTGCCAGCACCTCGACTAGCGGGAGTTATGGGCAGTACTTA. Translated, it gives CASTSTSGSYGQYL.

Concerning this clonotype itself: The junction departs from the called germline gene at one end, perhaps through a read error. The chain's CDR3 is CASIEWSSGSVKQFF. CDR3 coding DNA: TGCGCCAGCATTGAGTGGTCTAGCGGGAGCGTGAAGCAGTTCTTC. J is TRBJ2-1 and V is TRBV10-1; 10 nucleotides line up with TRBD2. Germline CDR1 WNHNN, CDR2 SYGVQD (reference sequence). This CDR3 is built from 15 residues.

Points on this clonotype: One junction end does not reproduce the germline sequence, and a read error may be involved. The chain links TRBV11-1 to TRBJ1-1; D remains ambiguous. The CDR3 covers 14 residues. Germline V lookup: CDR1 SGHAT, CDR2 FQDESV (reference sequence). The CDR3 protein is CASSLKELNTQAFF. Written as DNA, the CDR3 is TGTGCCAGCAGCTTAAAAGAGTTAAACACTCAAGCTTTCTTT.

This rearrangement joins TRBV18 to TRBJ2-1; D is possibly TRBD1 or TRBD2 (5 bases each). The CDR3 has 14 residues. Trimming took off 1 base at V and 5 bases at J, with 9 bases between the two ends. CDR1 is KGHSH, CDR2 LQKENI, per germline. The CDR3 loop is CASSPQGTDNEQFF. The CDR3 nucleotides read TGTGCCAGCTCACCACAGGGGACGGACAATGAGCAGTTCTTC. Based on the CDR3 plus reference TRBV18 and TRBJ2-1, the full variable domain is NAGVMQNPRHLVRRRGQEARLRCSPMKGHSHVYWYRQLPEEGLKFMVYLQKENIIDESGMPKERFSAEFPKEGPSILRIQQVVRGDSAAYFCASSPQGTDNEQFFGPGTRLTVL.

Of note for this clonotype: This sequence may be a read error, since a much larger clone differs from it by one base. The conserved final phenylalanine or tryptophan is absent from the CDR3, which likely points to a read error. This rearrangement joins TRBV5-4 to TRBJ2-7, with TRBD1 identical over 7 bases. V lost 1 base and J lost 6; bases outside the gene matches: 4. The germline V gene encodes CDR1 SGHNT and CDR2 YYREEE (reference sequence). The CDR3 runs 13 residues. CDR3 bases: TGTGCCAGCAGCTTGTACCGGGACAGCGAGCAGTACTCC. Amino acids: CASSLYRDSEQYS.

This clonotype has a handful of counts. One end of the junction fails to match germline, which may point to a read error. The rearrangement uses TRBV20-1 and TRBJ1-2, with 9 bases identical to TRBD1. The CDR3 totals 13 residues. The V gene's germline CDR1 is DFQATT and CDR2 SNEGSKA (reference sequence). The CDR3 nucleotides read TGTAGTGCGGATCCGGGACAGGGTGGTGGCTACACCTTC. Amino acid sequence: CSADPGQGGGYTF.

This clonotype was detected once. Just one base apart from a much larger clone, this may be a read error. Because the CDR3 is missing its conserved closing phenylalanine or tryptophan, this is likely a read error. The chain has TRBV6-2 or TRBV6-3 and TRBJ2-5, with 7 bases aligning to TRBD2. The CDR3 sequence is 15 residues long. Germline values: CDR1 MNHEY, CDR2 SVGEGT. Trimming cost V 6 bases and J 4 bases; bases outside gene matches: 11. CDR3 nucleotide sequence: TGTGCCAGCAGCTCCCCTGCGAGCGGGATAGAGACCCAGTACTTG. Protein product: CASSSPASGIETQYL.

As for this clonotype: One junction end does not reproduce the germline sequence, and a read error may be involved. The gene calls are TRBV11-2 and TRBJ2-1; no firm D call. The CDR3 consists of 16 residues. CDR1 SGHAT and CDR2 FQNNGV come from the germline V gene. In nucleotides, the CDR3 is TGCGCCAGCAGCTTCAGGTGGCGTGGGCATAGTGATGAGCAGTTCTTC. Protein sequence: CASSFRWRGHSDEQFF.

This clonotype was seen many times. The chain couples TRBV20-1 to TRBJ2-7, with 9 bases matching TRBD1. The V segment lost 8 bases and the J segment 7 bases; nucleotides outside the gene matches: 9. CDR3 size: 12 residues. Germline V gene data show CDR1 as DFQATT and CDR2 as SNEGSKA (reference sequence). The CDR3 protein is CSTGQGSNEQYF. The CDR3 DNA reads TGCAGTACGGGACAGGGATCGAATGAGCAGTACTTC.

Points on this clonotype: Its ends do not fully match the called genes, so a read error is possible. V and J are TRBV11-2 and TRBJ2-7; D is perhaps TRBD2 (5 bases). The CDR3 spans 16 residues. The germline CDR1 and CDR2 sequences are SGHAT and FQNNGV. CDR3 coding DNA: TGTGCCAGCAGCTTAGTGAGTAGAGGCCGGGGATACGAACAGTACTTC. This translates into CASSLVSRGRGYEQYF. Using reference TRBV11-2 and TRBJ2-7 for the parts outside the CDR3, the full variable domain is EAGVAQSPRYKIIEKRQSVAFWCNPISGHATLYWYQQILGQGPKLLIQFQNNGVVDDSQLPKDRFSAERLKGVDSTLKIQPAKLEDSAVYLCASSLVSRGRGYEQYFGPGTRLTVT.

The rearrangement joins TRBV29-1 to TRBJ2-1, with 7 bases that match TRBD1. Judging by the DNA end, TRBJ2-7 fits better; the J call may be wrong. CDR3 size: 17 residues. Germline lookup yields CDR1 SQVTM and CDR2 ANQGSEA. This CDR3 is CSVGGFLPGQRYNEQYF. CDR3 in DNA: TGCAGCGTTGGAGGCTTTCTCCCGGGACAGAGATACAATGAGCAGTACTTC.

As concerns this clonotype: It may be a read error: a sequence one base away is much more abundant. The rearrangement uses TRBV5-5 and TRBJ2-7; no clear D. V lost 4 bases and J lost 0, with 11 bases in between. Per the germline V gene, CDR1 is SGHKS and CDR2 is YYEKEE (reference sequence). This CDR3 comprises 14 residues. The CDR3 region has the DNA TGTGCCAGCAGCCCAGACACCGACTCCTACGAGCAGTACTTC. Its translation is CASSPDTDSYEQYF.

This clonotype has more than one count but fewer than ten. The CDR3, as DNA: TGTGCCTGGAGTGTACGATACAATGAGCAGTTCTTC. Encoded protein: CAWSVRYNEQFF. This chain joins TRBV30 and TRBJ2-1; unclear D gene. V lost 0 bases and J lost 4, with 4 bases in between. The CDR3 has 12 residues. The germline gives CDR1 GTSNPN, CDR2 SVGIG (reference sequence). The variable domain in full, with the rest retrieved from reference TRBV30 and TRBJ2-1, is SQTIHQWPATLVQPVGSPLSLECTVEGTSNPNLYWYRQAAGRGLQLLFYSVGIGQISSEVPQNLSASRPQDRQFILSSKKLLLSDSGFYLCAWSVRYNEQFFGPGTRLTVL.